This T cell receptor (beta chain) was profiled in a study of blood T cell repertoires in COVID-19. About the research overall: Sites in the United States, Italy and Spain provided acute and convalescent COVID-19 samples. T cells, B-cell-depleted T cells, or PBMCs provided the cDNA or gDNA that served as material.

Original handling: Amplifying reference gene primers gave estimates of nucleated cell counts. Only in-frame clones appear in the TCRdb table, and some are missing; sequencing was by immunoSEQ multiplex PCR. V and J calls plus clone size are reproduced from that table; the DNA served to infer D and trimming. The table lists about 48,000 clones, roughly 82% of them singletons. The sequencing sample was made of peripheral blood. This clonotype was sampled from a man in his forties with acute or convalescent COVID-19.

This chain's CDR3 is CASTRQLNTEAFF. The CDR3 DNA is TGTGCCAGCACACGACAGTTAAACACTGAAGCTTTCTTT. The rearrangement links TRBV14 to TRBJ1-1; tentative D call: TRBD1 (5 bases). This CDR3 region has 13 residues. Trimming stripped 7 bases from V and 2 bases from J, with 11 bases between. The germline V gene has CDR1 SGHDN and CDR2 FVKESK.